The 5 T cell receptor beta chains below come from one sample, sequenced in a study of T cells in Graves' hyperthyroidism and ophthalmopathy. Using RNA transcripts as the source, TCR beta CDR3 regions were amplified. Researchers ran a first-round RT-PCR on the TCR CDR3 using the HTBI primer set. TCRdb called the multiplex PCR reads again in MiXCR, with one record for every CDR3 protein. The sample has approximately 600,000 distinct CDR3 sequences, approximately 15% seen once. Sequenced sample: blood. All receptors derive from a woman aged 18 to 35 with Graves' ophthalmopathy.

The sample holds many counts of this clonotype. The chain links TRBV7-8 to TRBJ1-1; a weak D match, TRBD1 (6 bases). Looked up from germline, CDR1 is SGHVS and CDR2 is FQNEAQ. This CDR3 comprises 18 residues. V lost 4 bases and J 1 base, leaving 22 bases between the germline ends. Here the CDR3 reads CASSSARWGGLKNTEAFF. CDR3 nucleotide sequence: TGTGCCAGCAGCTCAGCGAGGTGGGGGGGGCTGAAGAACACTGAAGCTTTCTTT.

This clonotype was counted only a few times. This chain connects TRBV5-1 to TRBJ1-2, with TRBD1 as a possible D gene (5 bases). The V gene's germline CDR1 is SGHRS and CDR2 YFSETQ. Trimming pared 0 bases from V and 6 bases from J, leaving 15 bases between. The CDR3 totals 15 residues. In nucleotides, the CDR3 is TGCGCCAGCAGCTTGGAAGTCAGGGTTTTTAATGGCTACACCTTC. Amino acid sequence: CASSLEVRVFNGYTF.

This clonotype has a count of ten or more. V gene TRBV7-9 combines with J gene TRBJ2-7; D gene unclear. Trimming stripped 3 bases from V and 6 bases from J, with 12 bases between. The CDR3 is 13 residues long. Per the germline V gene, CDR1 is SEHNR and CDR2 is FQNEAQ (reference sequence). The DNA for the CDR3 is TGTGCCAGCAGCTTGGGATCTTGGGGCGAGCAGTACTTC. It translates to CASSLGSWGEQYF.

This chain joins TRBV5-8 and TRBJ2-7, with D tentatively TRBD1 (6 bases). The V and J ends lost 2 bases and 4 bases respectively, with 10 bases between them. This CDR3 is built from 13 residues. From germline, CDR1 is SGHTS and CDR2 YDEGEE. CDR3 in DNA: TGTGCCAGCAGCTTTAAGGGGGTGTACGAGCAGTACTTC. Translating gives CASSFKGVYEQYF.

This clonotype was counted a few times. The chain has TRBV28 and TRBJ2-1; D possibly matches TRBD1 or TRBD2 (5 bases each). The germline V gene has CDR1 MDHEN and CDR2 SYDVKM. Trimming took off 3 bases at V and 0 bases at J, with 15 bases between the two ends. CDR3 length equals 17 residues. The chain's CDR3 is CASSFGTGPFSYNEQFF. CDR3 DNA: TGTGCCAGCAGTTTCGGGACGGGACCGTTCTCCTACAATGAGCAGTTCTTC.